The text below deals with one T cell receptor beta chain. Its recognized antigen is unknown. This may be a read error: a much more frequent sequence differs by one nucleotide. V lost 3 bases and J lost 6 bases, and the count of bases not matched to a germline gene is 10. Spanning cysteine to phenylalanine, the CDR3 consists of 15 amino acids. This entry keeps only the CDR3 DNA: 45 bases, framed from base 1. The germline V gene (reference sequence) sets CDR1 to DFQATT and CDR2 to SNEGSKA. The sample was run on an Illumina MiSeq. TCRdb cleaned the public reads at Q25 with fastp, built clones with MiXCR and kept in-frame beta chains. Here each entry gathers all rows of one CDR3 protein and keeps the most common genes and DNA. The sample table shows 58,000 or so distinct CDR3 sequences, and roughly 20% are seen once. The ten largest clones add up to under 3% of the sample. The data derive from a study of lung T cells in sarcoidosis with Löfgren's syndrome (dated 2017 in TCRdb). With respect to the entire study: Sarcoidosis was characterized as a granulomatous, predominantly pulmonary disease marked by accumulation of CD4+ T cells in bronchoalveolar lavage fluid. The repertoire analyses focused on Löfgren's syndrome patients. Study-level results and caveats: Sharing of TRAV12-1 and TRBV2 CDR3 motifs among multiple Lofgren's syndrome patients was reported, suggesting public CD4+ TCR repertoires. In alphabeta pairing analysis, TRAV12-1 preferentially paired with TRBV2, and these paired TCRs showed CDR3 homology. Recognition of a sarcoidosis-associated antigen was only suggested; the antigen itself remained putative and unidentified. TRAV12-1 and TRBV2 were reported as the most expanded V gene segments in Löfgren's syndrome patients compared with control subjects.

The sequencing input was CD4+ T cells from PBMCs. The TCR was taken from a human donor with sarcoidosis (Löfgren's syndrome or another form), or a control subject (not recorded which). The chain is encoded by TRBV20-1 joined to TRBJ2-2, and 7 bases in between align with TRBD1. The sequence in DNA is TGCAGTGCTAGCCAAACCGGGACAGTGGCCGGGGAGCTGTTTTTT. Translated, this is CSASQTGTVAGELFF.